Shown below are 2 T cell receptor beta chains from a single sample sequenced in a study of brain T cells in children with intractable seizures. Generated by immunoSEQ multiplex PCR, the TCRdb table keeps only in-frame clones and is missing some. The sample includes 100,000 to 120,000 clones, roughly 94% seen only once; the top ten take 3.8%. Sequencing was performed on peripheral blood, taken at surgery. All receptors derive from a boy in the first two years of life with hemimegalencephaly and intractable seizures.

CDR3 amino acids: CASSLSRQGNTEAFF. The CDR3 DNA follows: TGTGCCAGCAGTTTATCGAGACAGGGAAACACTGAAGCTTTCTTT. The rearrangement joins TRBV27 to TRBJ1-1; 7 positions match TRBD1. There are 15 residues in the CDR3. V was pared by 0 bases and J by 2 bases, with 3 bases of the junction left unmatched. CDR1 and CDR2 from the germline V gene are MNHEY and SMNVEV (reference sequence).

The chain combines TRBV5-1 with TRBJ2-1, with 9 bases aligning to TRBD2. The CDR3 loop spans 16 amino acids. The germline CDR1 and CDR2 sequences are SGHRS and YFSETQ. V lost 2 bases, J lost 0 bases, and 3 bases stayed unmatched. The CDR3 DNA reads TGCGCCAGCAGCTTAGGACTAGCGAGCTCCTACAATGAGCAGTTCTTC. Protein sequence: CASSLGLASSYNEQFF.